This TCR beta chain stems from a study of blood T cell repertoires in COVID-19. For the study at large: The United States, Italy and Spain provided the acute and convalescent COVID-19 samples. The analysed material was cDNA or gDNA that came from T cells, B-cell-depleted T cells, or PBMCs.

Study processing details: Counts of nucleated cells, estimated from reference gene primer amplification, were obtained. This table comes from immunoSEQ multiplex PCR, and its TCRdb copy is limited to in-frame clones, with some not included. The V and J calls and clone size were taken over from that table, and D and trimming were inferred from the DNA. The sample records some 130,000 clones, approximately 85% being singletons. The germline V and J ends were trimmed by 3 bases and 0 bases, with 8 bases remaining between them. The CDR3 covers 15 residues. CDR1 is SNHLY, CDR2 FYNNEI, per germline. V gene TRBV2 combines with J gene TRBJ2-2; weak D call: TRBD1 (5 bases). Sequencing was carried out using peripheral blood. This receptor was identified in a human donor in a cohort sampled during active COVID-19. The CDR3, as DNA: TGTGCCAGCAGTGAGACAGTAGCGAACACCGGGGAGCTGTTTTTT. Amino acid sequence: CASSETVANTGELFF.